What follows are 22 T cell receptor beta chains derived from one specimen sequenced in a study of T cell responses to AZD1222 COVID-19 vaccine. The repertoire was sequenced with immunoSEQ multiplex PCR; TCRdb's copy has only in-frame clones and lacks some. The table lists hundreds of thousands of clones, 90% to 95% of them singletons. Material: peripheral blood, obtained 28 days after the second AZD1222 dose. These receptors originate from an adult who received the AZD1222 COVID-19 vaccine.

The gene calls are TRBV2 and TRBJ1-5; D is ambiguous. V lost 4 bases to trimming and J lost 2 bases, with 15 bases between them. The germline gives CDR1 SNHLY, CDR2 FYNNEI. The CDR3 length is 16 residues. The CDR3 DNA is TGTGCCAGCAGTGTAGGTGTCCTCGGGGGCAATCAGCCCCAGCATTTT. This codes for CASSVGVLGGNQPQHF.

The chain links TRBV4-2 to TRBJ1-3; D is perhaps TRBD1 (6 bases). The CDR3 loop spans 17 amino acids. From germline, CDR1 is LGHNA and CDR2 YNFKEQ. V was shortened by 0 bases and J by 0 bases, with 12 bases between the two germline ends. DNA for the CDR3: TGTGCCAGCAGCCAAGATCTGGGACACGTCTCTGGAAACACCATATATTTT. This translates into CASSQDLGHVSGNTIYF.

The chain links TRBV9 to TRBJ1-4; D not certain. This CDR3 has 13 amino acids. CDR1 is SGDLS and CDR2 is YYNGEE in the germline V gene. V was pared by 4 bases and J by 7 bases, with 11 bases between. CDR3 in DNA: TGTGCCAGCAGCAACGGGGTTAGTGAAAAACTGTTTTTT. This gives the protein CASSNGVSEKLFF.

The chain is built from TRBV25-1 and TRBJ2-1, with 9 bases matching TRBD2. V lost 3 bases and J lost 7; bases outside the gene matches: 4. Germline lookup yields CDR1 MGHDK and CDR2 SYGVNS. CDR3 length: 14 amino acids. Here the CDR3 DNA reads TGTGCCAGCAGTGATAGCGGGGGAATAAATGAGCAGTTCTTC. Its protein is CASSDSGGINEQFF.

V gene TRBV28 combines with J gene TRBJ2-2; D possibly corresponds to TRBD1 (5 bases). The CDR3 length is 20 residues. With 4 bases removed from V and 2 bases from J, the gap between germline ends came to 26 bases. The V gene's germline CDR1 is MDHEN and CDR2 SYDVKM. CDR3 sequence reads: CASSSKGSPGLFFNTGELFF. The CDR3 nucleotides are TGTGCCAGCAGTTCTAAGGGGTCCCCAGGTTTGTTCTTTAACACCGGGGAGCTGTTTTTT.

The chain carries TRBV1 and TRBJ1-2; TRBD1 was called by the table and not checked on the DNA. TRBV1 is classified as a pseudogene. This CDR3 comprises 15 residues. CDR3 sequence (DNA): TGCACCAGCAGCCAAGATGGCCCGACAGGGGATGGCTACACCTTC. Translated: CTSSQDGPTGDGYTF.

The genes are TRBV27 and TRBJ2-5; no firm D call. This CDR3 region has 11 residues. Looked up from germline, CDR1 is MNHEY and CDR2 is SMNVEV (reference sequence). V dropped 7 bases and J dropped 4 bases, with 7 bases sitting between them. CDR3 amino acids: CASMGGETQYF. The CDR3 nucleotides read TGTGCCAGCATGGGTGGAGAGACCCAGTACTTC.

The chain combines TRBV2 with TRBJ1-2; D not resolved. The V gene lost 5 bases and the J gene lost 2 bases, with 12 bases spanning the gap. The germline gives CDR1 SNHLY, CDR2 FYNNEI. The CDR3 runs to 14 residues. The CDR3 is CASSPPSRNYGYTF. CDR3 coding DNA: TGTGCCAGCAGTCCTCCCTCTCGGAACTATGGCTACACCTTC. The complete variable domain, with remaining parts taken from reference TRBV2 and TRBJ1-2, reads EPEVTQTPSHQVTQMGQEVILRCVPISNHLYFYWYRQILGQKVEFLVSFYNNEISEKSEIFDDQFSVERPDGSNFTLKIRSTKLEDSAMYFCASSPPSRNYGYTFGSGTRLTVV.

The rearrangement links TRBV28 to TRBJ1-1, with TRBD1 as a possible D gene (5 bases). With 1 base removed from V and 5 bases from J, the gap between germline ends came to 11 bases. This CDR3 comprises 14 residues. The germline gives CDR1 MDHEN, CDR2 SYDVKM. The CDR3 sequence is CASSLFRGRTEAFF. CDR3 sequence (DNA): TGTGCCAGCAGTTTATTTAGGGGAAGGACTGAAGCTTTCTTT.

The CDR3 loop reads CASSLGRGHDYGYTF. CDR3 sequence (DNA): TGTGCCAGCAGTTTAGGCAGGGGGCATGACTATGGCTACACCTTC. The chain joins TRBV28 to TRBJ1-2; 8 nucleotides match TRBD1. Germline assignment: CDR1 MDHEN and CDR2 SYDVKM. The CDR3 consists of 15 residues. V was clipped by 2 bases and J by 3 bases; unmatched bases: 5.

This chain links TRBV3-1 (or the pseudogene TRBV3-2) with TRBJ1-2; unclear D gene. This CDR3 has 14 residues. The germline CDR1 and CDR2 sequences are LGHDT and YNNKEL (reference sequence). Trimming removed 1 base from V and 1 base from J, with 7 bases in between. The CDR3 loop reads CASSQGPVNYGYTF. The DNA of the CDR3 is TGTGCCAGCAGCCAAGGGCCCGTTAACTATGGCTACACCTTC.

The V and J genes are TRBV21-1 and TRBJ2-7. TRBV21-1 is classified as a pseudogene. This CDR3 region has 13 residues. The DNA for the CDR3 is TGTGCCAGCAGCAAAAGCCGGAAAGACGAGCAGTACTTC. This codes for CASSKSRKDEQYF.

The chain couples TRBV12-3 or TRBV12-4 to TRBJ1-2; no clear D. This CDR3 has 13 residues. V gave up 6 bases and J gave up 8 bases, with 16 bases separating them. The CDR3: CASSSLLQEGYTF. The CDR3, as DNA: TGTGCCAGCAGCTCCCTTCTTCAGGAGGGCTACACCTTC.

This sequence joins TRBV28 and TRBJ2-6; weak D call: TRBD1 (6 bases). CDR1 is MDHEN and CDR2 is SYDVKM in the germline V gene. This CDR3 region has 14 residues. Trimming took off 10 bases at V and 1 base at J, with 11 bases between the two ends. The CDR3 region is CATSRGSGANVLTF. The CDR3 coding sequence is TGTGCCACCTCAAGGGGGTCTGGGGCCAACGTCCTGACTTTC.

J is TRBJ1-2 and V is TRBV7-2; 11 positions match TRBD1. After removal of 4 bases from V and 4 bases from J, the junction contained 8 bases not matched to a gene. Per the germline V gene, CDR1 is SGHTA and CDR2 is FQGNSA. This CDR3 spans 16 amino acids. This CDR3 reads CASSSGQGAIGYGYTF. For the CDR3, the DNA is TGTGCCAGCAGCTCCGGACAGGGGGCGATTGGCTATGGCTACACCTTC.

CDR3 protein: CASSHNSNYGYTF. The CDR3 DNA reads as TGTGCCAGCAGCCACAACAGTAACTATGGCTACACCTTC. This chain connects TRBV5-4 to TRBJ1-2; D gene uncertain. CDR1 is SGHNT and CDR2 is YYREEE in the germline V gene (reference sequence). Trimming took off 4 bases at V and 1 base at J, with 8 bases between the two ends. The CDR3 length is 13 residues.

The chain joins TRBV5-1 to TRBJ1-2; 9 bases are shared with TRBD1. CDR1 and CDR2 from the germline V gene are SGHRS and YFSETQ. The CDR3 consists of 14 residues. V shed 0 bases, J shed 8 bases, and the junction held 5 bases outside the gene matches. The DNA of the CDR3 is TGCGCCAGCAGCTTGGCCGGGACAGGGTGGGGCTACACCTTC. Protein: CASSLAGTGWGYTF.

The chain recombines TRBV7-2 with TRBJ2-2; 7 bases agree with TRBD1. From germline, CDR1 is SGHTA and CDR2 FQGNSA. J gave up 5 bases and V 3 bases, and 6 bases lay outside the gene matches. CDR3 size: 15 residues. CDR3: CASSFSDRSTGELFF. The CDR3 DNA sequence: TGTGCCAGCAGCTTCTCGGACAGGTCTACCGGGGAGCTGTTTTTT. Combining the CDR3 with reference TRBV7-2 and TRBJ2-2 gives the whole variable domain GAGVSQSPSNKVTEKGKDVELRCDPISGHTALYWYRQSLGQGLEFLIYFQGNSAPDKSGLPSDRFSAERTGGSVSTLTIQRTQQEDSAVYLCASSFSDRSTGELFFGEGSRLTVL.

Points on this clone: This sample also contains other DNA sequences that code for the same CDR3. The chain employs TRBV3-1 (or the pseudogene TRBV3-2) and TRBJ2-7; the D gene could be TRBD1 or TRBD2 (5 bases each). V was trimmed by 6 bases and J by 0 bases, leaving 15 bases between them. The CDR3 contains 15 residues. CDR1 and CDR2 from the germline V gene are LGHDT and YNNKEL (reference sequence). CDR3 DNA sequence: TGTGCCAGCAGTCCCGGGACCCTGAGCTCCTACGAGCAGTACTTC. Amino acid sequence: CASSPGTLSSYEQYF.

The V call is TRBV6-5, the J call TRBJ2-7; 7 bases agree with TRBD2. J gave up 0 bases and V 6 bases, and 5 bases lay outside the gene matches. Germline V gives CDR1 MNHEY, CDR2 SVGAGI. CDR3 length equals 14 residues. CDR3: CASRLAGLSYEQYF. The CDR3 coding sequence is TGTGCCAGCAGATTAGCGGGCCTCTCCTACGAGCAGTACTTC.

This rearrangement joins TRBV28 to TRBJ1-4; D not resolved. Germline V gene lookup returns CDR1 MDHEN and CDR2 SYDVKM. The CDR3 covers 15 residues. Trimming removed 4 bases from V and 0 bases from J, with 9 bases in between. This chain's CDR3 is CASSYGLATNEKLFF. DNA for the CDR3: TGTGCCAGCAGTTACGGGCTAGCAACTAATGAAAAACTGTTTTTT. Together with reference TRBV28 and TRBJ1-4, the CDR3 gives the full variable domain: DVKVTQSSRYLVKRTGEKVFLECVQDMDHENMFWYRQDPGLGLRLIYFSYDVKMKEKGDIPEGYSVSREKKERFSLILESASTNQTSMYLCASSYGLATNEKLFFGSGTQLSVL.

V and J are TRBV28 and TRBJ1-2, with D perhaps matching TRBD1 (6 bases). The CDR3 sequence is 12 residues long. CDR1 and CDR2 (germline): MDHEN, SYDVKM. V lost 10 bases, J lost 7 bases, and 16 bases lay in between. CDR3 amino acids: CATQGIGGGYTF. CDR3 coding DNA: TGTGCCACCCAGGGGATTGGGGGTGGCTACACCTTC.